Following are 14 T cell receptor beta chains from one sample sequenced in a study of T cells after yellow fever vaccination. TCRdb independently ran MiXCR on the 5' RACE reads; one entry per CDR3 protein. Of a few hundred thousand distinct CDR3 sequences in the sample, less than 20% were seen once. The sample consisted of PBMCs, taken 15 days after the yellow fever booster vaccination. The receptors come from a man aged 25-45 years who received the YFV17D yellow fever vaccine.

The chain carries TRBV12-3 or TRBV12-4 and TRBJ2-7; possibly TRBD1 for D (6 bases). This CDR3 contains 13 residues. Deletions cut 7 bases from V and 1 base from J, with 11 bases between. This chain's CDR3 is CASKPTGSYEQYF. The CDR3 DNA sequence: TGTGCCAGCAAACCCACAGGGTCCTACGAGCAGTACTTC.

The chain carries TRBV6-1 and TRBJ2-7; D may correspond to TRBD1 or TRBD2 (5 bases each). CDR3 size: 13 residues. Germline V gene lookup returns CDR1 MNHNS and CDR2 SASEGT. The V gene lost 6 bases and the J gene lost 2 bases, with 11 bases spanning the gap. In DNA, the CDR3 is TGTGCCAGCAGACGGGACGGGACCTACGAGCAGTACTTC. It translates to CASRRDGTYEQYF.

The chain couples TRBV20-1 to TRBJ2-3; no clear D gene. Germline V CDR1 and CDR2: DFQATT, SNEGSKA (reference sequence). Trimming removed 6 bases at V and 0 bases at J, with 16 bases between. This CDR3 region has 15 residues. The CDR3 sequence is CSAPTRGASTDTQYF. As DNA, the CDR3 is TGCAGTGCGCCGACCCGTGGTGCCAGCACAGATACGCAGTATTTT.

This clonotype was counted only a few times. The rearrangement links TRBV20-1 to TRBJ2-2; 7 bases line up with TRBD2. Germline lookup yields CDR1 DFQATT and CDR2 SNEGSKA (reference sequence). The CDR3 contains 15 residues. V dropped 6 bases and J dropped 4; count of bases not matched to a gene: 11. The CDR3 loop is CSAKGGSGLTGELFF. As DNA, the CDR3 is TGCAGTGCAAAGGGAGGTAGCGGGCTCACCGGGGAGCTGTTTTTT.

The V and J genes are TRBV20-1 and TRBJ2-7, with D maybe TRBD1 (5 bases). Germline loops: CDR1 DFQATT, CDR2 SNEGSKA (reference sequence). Trimming shortened V by 3 bases and J by 3 bases, and 18 bases separated the two germline ends. The CDR3 has 15 residues. The CDR3 reads CSASPWARAYYEQYF. CDR3 nucleotides: TGCAGTGCTAGCCCCTGGGCCAGGGCTTACTACGAGCAGTACTTC.

The table lists this clonotype with many counts. A junction end diverges from the germline sequence, so it may reflect a read error. CDR3 amino acids: CASSLGTTGELFF. For the CDR3, the DNA is TGCGCCAGCAGCTTGGGTACCACCGGGGAGCTGTTTTTT. This chain uses TRBV12-3 or TRBV12-4 with TRBJ2-2; no reliable D call. There are 13 residues in the CDR3.

V gene TRBV9 combines with J gene TRBJ2-3, with D tentatively TRBD1 (6 bases). Looked up from germline, CDR1 is SGDLS and CDR2 is YYNGEE. V lost 2 bases and J 2 bases, leaving 9 bases between the germline ends. The CDR3 is 14 residues long. The CDR3 here is CASSVGTPTDTQYF. The CDR3 coding sequence is TGTGCCAGCAGCGTTGGGACACCCACAGATACGCAGTATTTT. Full variable domain (outside the CDR3, taken from reference TRBV9 and TRBJ2-3): DSGVTQTPKHLITATGQRVTLRCSPRSGDLSVYWYQQSLDQGLQFLIQYYNGEERAKGNILERFSAQQFPDLHSELNLSSLELGDSALYFCASSVGTPTDTQYFGPGTRLTVL.

Only a few counts were recorded for this clonotype. V and J are TRBV7-9 and TRBJ1-1; D uncertain. Germline CDR1 SEHNR, CDR2 FQNEAQ (reference sequence). Trimming pared 3 bases from V and 4 bases from J, leaving 3 bases between. The CDR3 extends over 11 amino acids. Here the CDR3 reads CASSFGTEAFF. As DNA, the CDR3 is TGTGCCAGCAGCTTCGGCACTGAAGCTTTCTTT.

This chain uses TRBV9 with TRBJ2-6, with TRBD1 matching over 7 bases. With 3 bases clipped from V and 0 bases from J, the junction kept 6 bases outside the gene matches. The CDR3 extends over 17 amino acids. Germline CDR1 reads SGDLS; CDR2 reads YYNGEE. CDR3 region: CASSAYWDSSGANVLTF. DNA of the CDR3: TGTGCCAGCAGCGCCTATTGGGACAGCTCTGGGGCCAACGTCCTGACTTTC.

Here the CDR3 reads CASSYGGWLAAVEQFF. The CDR3 nucleotides read TGTGCCAGCAGTTACGGGGGGTGGCTAGCGGCCGTTGAGCAGTTCTTC. This chain uses TRBV6-2 or TRBV6-3 with TRBJ2-1; 7 nucleotides align to TRBD2. With 2 bases clipped from V and 9 bases from J, the junction kept 13 bases outside the gene matches. In germline, CDR1 is MNHEY, CDR2 SVGEGT. The CDR3 extends over 16 amino acids.

The rearrangement uses TRBV20-1 and TRBJ1-3; 9 bases map to TRBD1. Germline V gives CDR1 DFQATT, CDR2 SNEGSKA (reference sequence). This CDR3 comprises 15 residues. V shed 6 bases and J 2 bases; nucleotides not matched to a gene: 8. CDR3 loop: CSAGDRAGPGNTIYF. CDR3 nucleotide sequence: TGCAGTGCGGGGGACAGGGCGGGCCCTGGAAACACCATATATTTT.

This chain joins TRBV7-9 and TRBJ2-3; 7 nucleotides line up with TRBD1. The length of the CDR3 is 13 residues. The J segment lost 7 bases and the V segment lost 4 bases, leaving 5 bases of the junction unmatched. Germline-derived CDR1 and CDR2 are SEHNR and FQNEAQ (reference sequence). The CDR3 DNA follows: TGTGCCAGCAGCTACGACAGGGATAATACGCAGTATTTT. Its translation is CASSYDRDNTQYF.

The chain is built from TRBV25-1 and TRBJ2-1; 9 positions match TRBD2. The CDR3 extends over 16 amino acids. The germline V gene encodes CDR1 MGHDK and CDR2 SYGVNS. J was trimmed by 4 bases and V by 6 bases; bases with no gene match: 10. The CDR3 DNA follows: TGTGCCAGCAGCCCCTCCGGCGGGAGGGCTTACAATGAGCAGTTCTTC. Protein sequence: CASSPSGGRAYNEQFF.

CDR3: CASSRPWDRANTGELFF. CDR3 nucleotides: TGTGCCAGCAGCCGACCCTGGGACAGGGCGAACACCGGGGAGCTGTTTTTT. V usage is TRBV7-9 and J usage is TRBJ2-2; 9 bases agree with TRBD1. CDR1 is SEHNR and CDR2 is FQNEAQ in the germline V gene (reference sequence). The CDR3 runs to 17 residues. J was trimmed by 0 bases and V by 5 bases; bases with no gene match: 7.